These 5 T cell receptor beta chains originate from one sample sequenced in a study of T and B cells in COVID-19 patients. TRB rearrangements were amplified by multiplex PCR with BIOMED2 TRB-A/B primers. TCRdb recomputed calls from the multiplex PCR reads with MiXCR, one row per CDR3 protein. The data show around 5,200 distinct CDR3 sequences, 27% seen once. Each TRB amplification used roughly 220-550 ng of genomic DNA from blood. The sequencing input was blood. The receptors here all came from a human donor with active COVID-19.

By proportion, this clonotype is medium-sized. This chain joins TRBV12-3 or TRBV12-4 and TRBJ2-1; 13 nucleotides agree with TRBD2. This CDR3 contains 15 residues. V shed 4 bases and J 9 bases; nucleotides not matched to a gene: 6. CDR3 loop: CASSYTSGGAVEQFF. As DNA, the CDR3 is TGTGCCAGCAGTTATACTAGCGGGGGGGCAGTTGAGCAGTTCTTC.

This clonotype showed up just a few times. J is TRBJ2-7 and V is TRBV5-1; 11 bases agree with TRBD1. The CDR3 contains 13 residues. After removal of 4 bases from V and 6 bases from J, the junction contained 3 bases not matched to a gene. CDR1 is SGHRS and CDR2 is YFSETQ in the germline V gene. The CDR3 DNA is TGCGCCAGCAGCCCTGGGACAGGGGGCGAGCAGTACTTC. It yields the protein CASSPGTGGEQYF. Supplemented by reference TRBV5-1 and TRBJ2-7, the full variable domain reads KAGVTQTPRYLIKTRGQQVTLSCSPISGHRSVSWYQQTPGQGLQFLFEYFSETQRNKGNFPGRFSGRQFSNSRSEMNVSTLELGDSALYLCASSPGTGGEQYFGPGTRLTVT.

The chain has TRBV5-6 and TRBJ1-2; tentative D call: TRBD1 (5 bases). V was cut by 4 bases and J by 4 bases, with 20 bases left in between. CDR1 is SGHDT and CDR2 is YYEEEE in the germline V gene. This CDR3 has 16 residues. CDR3: CASSEGTDYPFYGYTF. The CDR3 DNA is TGTGCCAGCAGCGAGGGGACGGACTATCCCTTCTATGGCTACACCTTC.

In its sample, this clonotype is medium-sized. This sequence joins TRBV12-3 or TRBV12-4 and TRBJ2-7; TRBD1 or TRBD2 may be the D gene (6 bases each). CDR3 size: 15 residues. The germline V and J ends were trimmed by 5 bases and 2 bases, with 16 bases remaining between them. CDR3 sequence reads: CASSPSRGHTYEQYF. In DNA, the CDR3 is TGTGCCAGCAGTCCCTCCCGGGGGCACACCTACGAGCAGTACTTC.

Within the sample, this clonotype is medium-sized. The CDR3, as DNA: TGTGCCAGCAGGACCGGACAGCTGAATTCACCCCTCCACTTT. Amino acids: CASRTGQLNSPLHF. The chain recombines TRBV6-5 with TRBJ1-6, with D tentatively TRBD1 (6 bases). The CDR3 sequence is 14 residues long. Trimming took 6 bases from V and 7 from J, leaving 13 bases between them. In germline, CDR1 is MNHEY, CDR2 SVGAGI.